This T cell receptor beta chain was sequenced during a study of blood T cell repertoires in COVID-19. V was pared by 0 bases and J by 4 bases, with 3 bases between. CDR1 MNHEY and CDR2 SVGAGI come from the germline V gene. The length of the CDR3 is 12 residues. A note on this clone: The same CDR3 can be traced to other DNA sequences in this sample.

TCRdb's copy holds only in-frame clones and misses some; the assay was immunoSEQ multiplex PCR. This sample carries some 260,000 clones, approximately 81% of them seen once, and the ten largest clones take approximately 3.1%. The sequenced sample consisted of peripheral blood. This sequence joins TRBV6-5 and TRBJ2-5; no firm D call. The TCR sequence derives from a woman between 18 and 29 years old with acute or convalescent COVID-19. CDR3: CASSYSRETQYF. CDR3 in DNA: TGTGCCAGCAGTTACTCGAGAGAGACCCAGTACTTC.